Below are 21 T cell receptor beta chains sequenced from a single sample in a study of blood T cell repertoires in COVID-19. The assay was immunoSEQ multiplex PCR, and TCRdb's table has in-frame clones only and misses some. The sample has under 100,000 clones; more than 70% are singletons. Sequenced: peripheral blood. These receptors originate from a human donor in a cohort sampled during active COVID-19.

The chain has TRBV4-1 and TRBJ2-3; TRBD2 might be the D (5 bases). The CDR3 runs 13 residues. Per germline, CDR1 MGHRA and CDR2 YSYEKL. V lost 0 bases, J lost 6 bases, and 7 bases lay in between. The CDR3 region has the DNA TGCGCCAGCAGCCAAGAAGTAGCGGATACGCAGTATTTT. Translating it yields CASSQEVADTQYF.

The CDR3 loop is CASSYPGSSGGEITSTDTQYF. CDR3 DNA sequence: TGTGCCAGCAGTTACCCAGGGAGTAGCGGGGGCGAGATCACCAGCACAGATACGCAGTATTTT. The chain employs TRBV6-2 or TRBV6-3 and TRBJ2-3, with TRBD2 matching 9 bases. Germline loops: CDR1 MNHEY, CDR2 SVGEGT. V gave up 2 bases and J gave up 0 bases; unmatched junction bases: 18. This CDR3 has 21 residues.

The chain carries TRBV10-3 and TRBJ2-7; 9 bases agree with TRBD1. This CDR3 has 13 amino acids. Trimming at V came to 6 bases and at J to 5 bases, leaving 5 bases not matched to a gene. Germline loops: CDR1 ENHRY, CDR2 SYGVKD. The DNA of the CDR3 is TGTGCCATCAGGGATACAGGGGGCAACGAGCAGTACTTC. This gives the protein CAIRDTGGNEQYF.

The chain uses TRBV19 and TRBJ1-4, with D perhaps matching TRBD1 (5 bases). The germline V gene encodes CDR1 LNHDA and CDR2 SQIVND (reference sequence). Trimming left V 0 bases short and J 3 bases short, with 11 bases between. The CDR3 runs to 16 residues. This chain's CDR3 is CASSIDLRQPNEKLFF. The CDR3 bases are TGTGCCAGTAGTATAGATCTGCGACAGCCTAATGAAAAACTGTTTTTT.

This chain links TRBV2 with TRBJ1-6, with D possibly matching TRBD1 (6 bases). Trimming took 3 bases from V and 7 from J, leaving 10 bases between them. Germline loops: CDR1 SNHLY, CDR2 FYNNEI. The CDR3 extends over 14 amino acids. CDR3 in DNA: TGTGCCAGCAGTGAGGACAGCCTCAATTCACCCCTCCACTTT. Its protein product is CASSEDSLNSPLHF.

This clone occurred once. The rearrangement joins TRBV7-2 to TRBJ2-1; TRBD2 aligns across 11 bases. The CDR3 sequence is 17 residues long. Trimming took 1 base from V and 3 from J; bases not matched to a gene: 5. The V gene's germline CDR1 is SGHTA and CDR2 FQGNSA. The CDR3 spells CASSLDSGGAVYNEQFF. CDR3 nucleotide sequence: TGTGCCAGCAGCTTAGATAGCGGGGGGGCCGTCTACAATGAGCAGTTCTTC.

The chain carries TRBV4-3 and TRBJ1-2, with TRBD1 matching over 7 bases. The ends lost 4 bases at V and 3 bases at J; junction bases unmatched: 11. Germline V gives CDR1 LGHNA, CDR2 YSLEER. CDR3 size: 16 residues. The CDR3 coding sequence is TGCGCCAGCAGCCCGGGGGAACAGGGGATTGACTATGGCTACACCTTC. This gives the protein CASSPGEQGIDYGYTF.

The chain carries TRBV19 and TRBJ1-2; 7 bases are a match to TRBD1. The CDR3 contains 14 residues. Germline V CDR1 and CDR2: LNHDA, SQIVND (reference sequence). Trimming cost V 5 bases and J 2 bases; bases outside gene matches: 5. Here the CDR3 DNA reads TGTGCCAGTAGTCCCGGGACAGCGAACTATGGCTACACCTTC. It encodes CASSPGTANYGYTF.

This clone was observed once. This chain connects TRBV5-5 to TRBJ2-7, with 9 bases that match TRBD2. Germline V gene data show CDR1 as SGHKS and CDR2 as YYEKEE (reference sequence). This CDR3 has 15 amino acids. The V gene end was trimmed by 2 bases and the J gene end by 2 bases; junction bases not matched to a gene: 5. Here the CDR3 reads CASSFVAGETYEQYF. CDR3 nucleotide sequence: TGTGCCAGCAGCTTCGTAGCGGGGGAGACCTACGAGCAGTACTTC.

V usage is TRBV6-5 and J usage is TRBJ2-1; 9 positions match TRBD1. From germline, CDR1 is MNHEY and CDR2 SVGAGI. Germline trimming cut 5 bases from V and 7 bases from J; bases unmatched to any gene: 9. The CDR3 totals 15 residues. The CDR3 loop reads CASSHRPGQGNEQFF. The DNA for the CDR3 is TGTGCCAGCAGTCACCGCCCGGGACAGGGAAATGAGCAGTTCTTC.

CDR3 coding DNA: TGTGCCAGCAGCACCCGGGGCACTGAAGCTTTCTTT. Translation: CASSTRGTEAFF. The chain carries TRBV9 and TRBJ1-1, with D hard to call. The CDR3 extends over 12 amino acids. Trimming took 4 bases from V and 4 from J, leaving 8 bases between them. Per germline, CDR1 SGDLS and CDR2 YYNGEE.

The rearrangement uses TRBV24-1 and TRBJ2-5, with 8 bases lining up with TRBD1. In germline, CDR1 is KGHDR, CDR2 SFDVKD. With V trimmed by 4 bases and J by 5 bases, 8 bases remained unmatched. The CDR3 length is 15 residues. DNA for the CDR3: TGTGCCACCAGTGACCCAGGGGGCTCGGGGGAGACCCAGTACTTC. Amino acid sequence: CATSDPGGSGETQYF.

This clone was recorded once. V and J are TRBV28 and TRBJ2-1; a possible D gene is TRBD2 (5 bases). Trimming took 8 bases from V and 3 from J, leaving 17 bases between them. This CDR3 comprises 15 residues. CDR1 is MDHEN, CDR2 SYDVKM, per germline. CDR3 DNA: TGTGCCAGCTCTGCCGCCAGCGGACTCTACAATGAGCAGTTCTTC. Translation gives CASSAASGLYNEQFF. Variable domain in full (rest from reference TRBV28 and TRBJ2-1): DVKVTQSSRYLVKRTGEKVFLECVQDMDHENMFWYRQDPGLGLRLIYFSYDVKMKEKGDIPEGYSVSREKKERFSLILESASTNQTSMYLCASSAASGLYNEQFFGPGTRLTVL.

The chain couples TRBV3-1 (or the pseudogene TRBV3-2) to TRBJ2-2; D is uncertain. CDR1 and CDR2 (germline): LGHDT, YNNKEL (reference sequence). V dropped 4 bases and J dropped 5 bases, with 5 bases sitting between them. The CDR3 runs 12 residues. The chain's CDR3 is CASSLSTGELFF. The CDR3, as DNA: TGTGCCAGCAGCCTGAGTACCGGGGAGCTGTTTTTT.

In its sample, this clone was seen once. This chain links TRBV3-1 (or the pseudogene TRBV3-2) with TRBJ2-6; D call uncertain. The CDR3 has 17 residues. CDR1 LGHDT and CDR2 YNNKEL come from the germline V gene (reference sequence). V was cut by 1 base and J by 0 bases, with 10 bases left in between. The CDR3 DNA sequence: TGTGCCAGCAGCCAAGCCCGGTCTGGCTCTGGGGCCAACGTCCTGACTTTC. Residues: CASSQARSGSGANVLTF.

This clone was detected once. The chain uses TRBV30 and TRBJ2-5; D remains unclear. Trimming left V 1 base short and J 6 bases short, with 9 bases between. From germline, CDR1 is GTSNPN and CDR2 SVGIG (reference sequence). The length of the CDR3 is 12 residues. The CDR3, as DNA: TGTGCCTGGAGTGCTACCCCCCAGACCCAGTACTTC. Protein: CAWSATPQTQYF.

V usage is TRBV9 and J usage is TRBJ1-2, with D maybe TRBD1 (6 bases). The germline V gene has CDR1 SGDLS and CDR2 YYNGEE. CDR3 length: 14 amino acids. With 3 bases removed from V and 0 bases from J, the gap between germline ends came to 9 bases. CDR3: CASSGTVPNYGYTF. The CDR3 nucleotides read TGTGCCAGCAGCGGGACAGTTCCTAACTATGGCTACACCTTC.

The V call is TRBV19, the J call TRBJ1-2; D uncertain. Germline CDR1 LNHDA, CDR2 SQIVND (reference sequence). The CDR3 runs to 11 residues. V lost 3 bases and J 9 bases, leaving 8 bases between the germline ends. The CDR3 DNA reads TGTGCCAGTAGTATTGCCAAGCGCTACACCTTC. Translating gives CASSIAKRYTF.

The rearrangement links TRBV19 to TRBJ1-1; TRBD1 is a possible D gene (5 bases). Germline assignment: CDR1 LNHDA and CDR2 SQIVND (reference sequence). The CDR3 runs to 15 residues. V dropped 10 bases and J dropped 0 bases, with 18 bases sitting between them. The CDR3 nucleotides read TGTGCCACCTTTGGACACGGAAACATGAACACTGAAGCTTTCTTT. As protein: CATFGHGNMNTEAFF.

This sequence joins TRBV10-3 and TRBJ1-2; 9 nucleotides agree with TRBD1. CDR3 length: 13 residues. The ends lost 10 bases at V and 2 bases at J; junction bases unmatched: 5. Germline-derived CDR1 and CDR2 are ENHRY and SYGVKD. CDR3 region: CASAGTGNYGYTF. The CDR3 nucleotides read TGTGCCAGCGCCGGGACAGGGAACTATGGCTACACCTTC.

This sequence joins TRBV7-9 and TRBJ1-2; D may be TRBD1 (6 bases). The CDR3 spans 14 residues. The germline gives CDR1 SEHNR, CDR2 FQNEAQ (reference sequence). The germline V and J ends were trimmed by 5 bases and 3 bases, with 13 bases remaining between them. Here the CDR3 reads CASSGAGAHYGYTF. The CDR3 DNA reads TGTGCCAGCAGCGGGGCAGGGGCGCACTATGGCTACACCTTC.